Listed below are T cell receptor beta chains from one sample, sequenced in a study of radiation and T cells in renal cell carcinoma. The data were produced by immunoSEQ multiplex PCR, yet TCRdb's version contains in-frame clones alone and is incomplete. The sample includes tens of thousands of clones, approximately 80% seen only once; the top ten take around 28%. The starting material was blood, obtained from a patient whose treatment included radiotherapy and nephrectomy. These receptors all stem from a woman between 65 and 79 years old with renal cell carcinoma. Both conserved end residues are part of each CDR3.

j_call	v_call	cdr3_aa
TRBJ1-3	TRBV19	CASSPGISGNTIYF
TRBJ2-5	TRBV29-1	CSVRQGAGETQYF
NA	TRBV12-5	CASGREGAAYEQYF
TRBJ2-7	TRBV15	CATSRGTGAYEQYF
TRBJ2-7	TRBV6-1	CAIAEIPYEQYF
TRBJ2-1	TRBV19	CASSIRREQFF
TRBJ2-1	TRBV13	CASSSASGPYNEQFF
TRBJ2-2	TRBV7-6	CASSLVQGATGELFF
TRBJ1-4	TRBV6-1	CASNLDRPGEKLFF
TRBJ2-5	TRBV6-5	CASRTGQGSQYF
TRBJ2-6	TRBV30	CAWTRLRGSSGANVLTF
TRBJ1-5	TRBV28	CASSGSFGVDQPQHF
TRBJ1-5	TRBV19	CASSTPGRMNQPQHF
TRBJ2-1	TRBV7-9	CASSPGGGEQFF
TRBJ2-6	TRBV5-1	CASSQGQDSGANVLTF
TRBJ1-4	TRBV30	CAWSNGRNEKLFF
TRBJ1-2	TRBV7-9	CASSFDRDGYTF
TRBJ1-1	TRBV27	CASSLSYSGSTEAFF
TRBJ2-3	TRBV9	CASSVHDSLTDTQYF
TRBJ2-7	TRBV5-1	CASSSDPGTGKAEQYF
TRBJ2-7	TRBV25-1	CASSADGTFSF
TRBJ2-1	TRBV12-5	CAMSSSGTGKVNEQFF
TRBJ1-2	TRBV2	CASSESGSYGYTF
TRBJ2-3	TRBV5-1	CASSLQAGSTDTQYF
TRBJ1-5	TRBV19	CACAESINYSNQPQHF
TRBJ2-3	TRBV9	CASSGTTFTDTQYF
TRBJ2-1	TRBV27	CASRGLADNNEQFF
TRBJ2-3	TRBV5-1	CASRTTGTGATDTQYF
TRBJ2-7	TRBV10-3	CAISQTGYEQYF
TRBJ1-4	TRBV2	CASNRDITNEKLFF
TRBJ2-3	TRBV11-3	CASSVGGFTDTQYF
TRBJ2-7	TRBV19	CASSPHRDRGHEQYF
TRBJ1-5	TRBV4-1	CASSQVGRGKRQPQHF